Listed here is a single T cell receptor beta chain. The antigen is not known. Germline V gene lookup returns CDR1 MNHEY and CDR2 SMNVEV (reference sequence). V was pared by 2 bases and J by 8 bases, with 6 bases between. This CDR3 spans 12 amino acids. This sample is drawn from a study of identifying expanded T cells in peripheral blood. Findings and caveats of the study: Approximately two-week clone count variance significantly increased as total template count grew. Differentially abundant clones: 1 to 1.5 between replicates, just under 17 at approximately 14 days, 19 to 20 at four.

The repertoire was sequenced with immunoSEQ multiplex PCR; TCRdb's copy has only in-frame clones and lacks some. Altogether about 100,000 clones are present, 80% to 90% being singletons, with the ten largest covering about 6%. This TCR was sampled from a person aged 18-70 years in good health. Sequencing was done on a sample of blood. The chain recombines TRBV27 with TRBJ2-2, with unresolved D. CDR3: CASSLPGGELFF. Written as DNA, the CDR3 is TGTGCCAGCAGTTTACCCGGTGGGGAGCTGTTTTTT.